The source of this TCR beta chain is a study of T cell responses to AZD1222 COVID-19 vaccine (dated by TCRdb to about 2021). Notes on the research overall: A total of 230 or so trial participants underwent TCR sequencing, of whom roughly 210 received two doses of AZD1222 and roughly 25 received two doses of the MenACWY control vaccine. Trial participants were enrolled into age subgroups of 18-55, 56-69 and 70-plus years, which contained approximately 150, 28 and 58 TCR-sequenced participants, respectively. Broader findings and caveats from the paper: Spike-specific TCR breadth and depth rose significantly after two AZD1222 doses compared with day 0 and with MenACWY recipients. Only five to seven AZD1222 recipients were SARS-CoV-2 seropositive at baseline, limiting conclusions about previously exposed vaccinees. In the small 56-69-year group, the increase in depth fell short of significance, most likely because of low power. Participants were mostly white British and included more females than males, and it was suggested by the authors that clonal diversity may have been underestimated. The whole spike protein was spanned by vaccine-associated CD4 TCRs, and dominant responses were seen in regions 160-218 and 743-854. Because no day 14 peak-response samples were available, repertoires were characterized only after the peak T cell response. Reportedly, almost half of the unique spike-specific TCRs recognized epitopes lying outside the regions that are mutated in the B.1.351 and B.1.1.7 variants.

The CDR3 regions of human TCRbeta chains were analyzed by immunosequencing. In the source study's methods: TCRs in the repertoires were matched against a reference library of SARS-CoV-2-specific TCRs that had been generated with the MIRA antigen-specificity platform. Breadth was defined as the fraction of unique TCRs that were SARS-CoV-2-associated, and depth was defined as the fraction of total T cells that were SARS-CoV-2-associated. Using the MIRA data, every spike-specific TCR was mapped to the spike region that the TCR reacted to and assigned to either a CD4 or a CD8 class. Log10-transformed breadth and depth values were compared by one-way ANOVA with Sidak's multiple comparisons tests. Entries here come from immuneACCESS through TCRdb and include only in-frame sequences with V and J called. Some clones fail to appear in such tables; in the studies checked, an unresolved V gene covers under half of the shortfall, and the cause of the remainder is unknown. V, J and clone size were drawn from that table, and D and trimming were deduced from the DNA. This sample is represented by 90,000 to 120,000 clones; 70% to 90% of them were singletons. Over 2% of the sample is taken by the ten largest.

The germline V gene sets CDR1 to MNHEY and CDR2 to SVGAGI. From cysteine to phenylalanine, the CDR3 is 13 amino acids long. The read is trimmed to its CDR3 DNA, 39 bases read in frame from base 1. A distance of 7 bases separates the germline ends of V and J, which lose 2 bases and 3 bases respectively. The time point tag for this specimen amounts to: about 28 days (+/-7) after the second vaccine dose. AZD1222 recipients given second doses at about 4 weeks or at about 12 weeks were pooled, since spike-specific TCR depth and breadth were not found to differ between the two schedules. Samples from vaccinated people were obtained from the UK trials COV001 and COV002, which included a single-blind randomized controlled phase 2/3 trial of AZD1222 (ChAdOx1 nCoV-19) in healthy adults. Trial participant PBMC samples were collected at day 0 and day 28 after the second dose for TCRbeta chain sequencing. Note on this clone: Its antigen remains undetermined. There are no base qualities to consult, and no much larger clone falls within one base.

The clonotype was recovered from an adult who received the AZD1222 COVID-19 vaccine. The starting material was peripheral blood, obtained 28 days after the second AZD1222 dose. The rearrangement joined TRBV6-5 to TRBJ1-2, with an unclear D gene assignment. The DNA is TGTGCCAGCAGTTACGAACAATACTATGGCTACACCTTC. Its translation is CASSYEQYYGYTF.